This T cell receptor (beta chain) was documented in a study of T-cell reconstitution after alpha-beta-depleted transplantation in children. As it was prepared, the TCRbeta library received unique molecular identifiers. TCRdb fed the PCR reads into MiXCR, producing one record per CDR3 protein. The sample has about 480,000 distinct CDR3 sequences; around 12% are singletons. This clonotype was recorded a few times. In germline, CDR1 is KGHDR, CDR2 SFDVKD. CDR3 length: 12 amino acids. Trimming removed 4 bases from V and 8 bases from J, with 10 bases in between. This sequence was found in a human donor who donated a stem cell graft to a child with combined immunodeficiency. Sequenced here: PBMCs from the stem cell graft donor, sampled from the stem cell graft. This chain connects TRBV24-1 to TRBJ1-1; D remains unclear. CDR3 sequence reads: CATSDPNSEAFF. The CDR3 nucleotides are TGTGCCACCAGTGACCCAAACAGCGAAGCTTTCTTT.